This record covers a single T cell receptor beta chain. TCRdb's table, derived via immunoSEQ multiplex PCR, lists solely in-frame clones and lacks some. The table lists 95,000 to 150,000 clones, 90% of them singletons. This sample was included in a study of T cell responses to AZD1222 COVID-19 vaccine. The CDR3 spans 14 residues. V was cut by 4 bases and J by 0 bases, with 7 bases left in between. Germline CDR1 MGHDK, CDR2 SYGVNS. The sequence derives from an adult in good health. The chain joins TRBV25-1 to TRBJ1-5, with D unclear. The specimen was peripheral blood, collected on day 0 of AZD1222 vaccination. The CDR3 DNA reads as TGTGCCAGCAGTGGAGTCTATAGCAATCAGCCCCAGCATTTT. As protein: CASSGVYSNQPQHF.